These 11 T cell receptor beta chains were all obtained from the same sample, sequenced in a study of cytomegalovirus exposure and HLA in healthy donors. PCR employed 60 Vbeta and 13 Jbeta primers. Clones were read by immunoSEQ multiplex PCR, and TCRdb kept only the in-frame ones, dropping some. Among fewer than 200,000 clones listed, roughly 80% were seen once. The sequencing sample was made of PBMCs. These receptor sequences come from a male donor in good health and CMV-seronegative.

The chain employs TRBV4-1 and TRBJ2-1, with TRBD2 identical over 10 bases. The J segment lost 8 bases and the V segment lost 1 base, leaving 5 bases of the junction unmatched. This CDR3 has 15 residues. CDR1 and CDR2 (germline): MGHRA, YSYEKL. The CDR3, as DNA: TGCGCCAGCAGCCAAGGAAGCGGGAGGGCCCATGAGCAGTTCTTC. Protein sequence: CASSQGSGRAHEQFF.

The rearrangement uses TRBV4-2 and TRBJ2-7; D is undetermined. Trimming left V 1 base short and J 3 bases short, with 13 bases between. The germline V gene encodes CDR1 LGHNA and CDR2 YNFKEQ. The CDR3 consists of 15 residues. The CDR3: CASSQVSTESYEQYF. CDR3 nucleotide sequence: TGTGCCAGCAGCCAAGTATCCACGGAGAGCTACGAGCAGTACTTC.

CDR3: CASSEQGTGRQPQHF. CDR3 nucleotide sequence: TGTGCCAGCAGTGAACAGGGGACAGGGAGACAGCCCCAGCATTTT. The chain has TRBV6-1 and TRBJ1-5; the match to TRBD1 covers 9 bases. V lost 2 bases to trimming and J lost 7 bases; unmatched junction nucleotides: 6. Per germline, CDR1 MNHNS and CDR2 SASEGT. The CDR3 is 15 residues long.

The V and J genes are TRBV28 and TRBJ2-3; D might be TRBD2 (5 bases). CDR3 length: 12 amino acids. V lost 9 bases and J lost 2, with 9 bases in between. Germline V gene sequence: CDR1 MDHEN, CDR2 SYDVKM. The CDR3 here is CASEGITDTQYF. CDR3 bases: TGTGCCAGTGAGGGAATCACAGATACGCAGTATTTT. Variable domain in full (rest from reference TRBV28 and TRBJ2-3): DVKVTQSSRYLVKRTGEKVFLECVQDMDHENMFWYRQDPGLGLRLIYFSYDVKMKEKGDIPEGYSVSREKKERFSLILESASTNQTSMYLCASEGITDTQYFGPGTRLTVL.

V usage is TRBV4-2 and J usage is TRBJ2-5; TRBD2 matches 7 bases. Germline V CDR1 and CDR2: LGHNA, YNFKEQ. This CDR3 has 15 residues. V trimming: 0 bases; J trimming: 5 bases; junction bases outside the gene matches: 6. CDR3 sequence (DNA): TGTGCCAGCAGCCAAGATCCTAGCGGCGGGGAGACCCAGTACTTC. Residues: CASSQDPSGGETQYF.

The chain has TRBV27 and TRBJ2-1; 9 nucleotides agree with TRBD2. V was clipped by 2 bases and J by 3 bases; unmatched bases: 2. The CDR3 spans 15 residues. Germline CDR1 and CDR2: MNHEY and SMNVEV (reference sequence). For the CDR3, the DNA is TGTGCCAGCAGTTTAGCGGGAGGGCTCTACAATGAGCAGTTCTTC. It is translated as CASSLAGGLYNEQFF.

DNA for the CDR3: TGTGCCTGGAGGATTACTCCGACCTACGAGCAGTACTTC. Its translation: CAWRITPTYEQYF. J is TRBJ2-7 and V is TRBV30; no definite D call. Trimming took off 3 bases at V and 2 bases at J, with 11 bases between the two ends. This CDR3 contains 13 residues. Germline CDR1 reads GTSNPN; CDR2 reads SVGIG (reference sequence).

This chain joins TRBV28 and TRBJ1-5, with 7 bases fitting TRBD1. In germline, CDR1 is MDHEN, CDR2 SYDVKM. CDR3 length: 16 amino acids. Trimming cost V 3 bases and J 2 bases; bases outside gene matches: 7. CDR3 DNA: TGTGCCAGCAGTTTGGACAGGCGAAAAGGCAATCAGCCCCAGCATTTT. This gives the protein CASSLDRRKGNQPQHF.

The rearrangement uses TRBV5-6 and TRBJ2-7; TRBD2 aligns across 8 bases. The CDR3 contains 13 residues. Germline CDR1 and CDR2: SGHDT and YYEEEE. The junction had 7 bases not matched to a gene; V was cut back by 5 bases and J by 6 bases. The CDR3 loop is CASSSGVLGEQYF. The CDR3 region has the DNA TGTGCCAGCAGTAGCGGGGTTCTGGGCGAGCAGTACTTC. The full variable domain, in which reference TRBV5-6 and TRBJ2-7 provide the parts outside the CDR3, is DAGVTQSPTHLIKTRGQQVTLRCSPKSGHDTVSWYQQALGQGPQFIFQYYEEEERQRGNFPDRFSGHQFPNYSSELNVNALLLGDSALYLCASSSGVLGEQYFGPGTRLTVT.

A few counts support this clone. The V call is TRBV6-5, the J call TRBJ1-1; TRBD1 agrees at 10 bases. There are 14 residues in the CDR3. Losses at the gene ends were 7 bases for V and 5 bases for J; bases not matched to a gene: 7. Looked up from germline, CDR1 is MNHEY and CDR2 is SVGAGI. CDR3 sequence reads: CASKGTGDGTEAFF. CDR3 bases: TGTGCCAGCAAGGGGACAGGGGACGGGACTGAAGCTTTCTTT.

Only a few counts were recorded for this clone. The chain has TRBV2 and TRBJ2-2; 8 nucleotides match TRBD1. Germline-derived CDR1 and CDR2 are SNHLY and FYNNEI. The CDR3 consists of 16 residues. The V segment lost 6 bases and the J segment 4 bases; nucleotides outside the gene matches: 10. The CDR3 DNA is TGTGCCAGCAGAGACGCGGACAGGGTAGTCACCGGGGAGCTGTTTTTT. It is translated as CASRDADRVVTGELFF.